One T cell receptor (beta chain) is described in this entry. Its antigen is as yet unknown. These data come from a study of Graves' ophthalmopathy and Graves' hyperthyroidism. Study details: Hyperthyroidism showing no ophthalmopathy within 18 months of follow-up was stable. Broader study findings: Blood shared most expanded thyroid clonotypes above 0.001 frequency.

Amplification of TCR beta CDR3 regions used RNA transcripts. First-round RT-PCR employed HTBI primers, with a second-round multiplex PCR after it. TCRdb processed the multiplex PCR reads anew with MiXCR; each CDR3 protein has one entry. Of roughly 1.1 million distinct CDR3 sequences in the sample, 35% to 45% were seen once. Aged 18 to 65, hyperthyroidism patients had been newly diagnosed, with under 2 months' duration. The CDR3 runs to 16 residues. Germline CDR1 SGDLS, CDR2 YYNGEE. Trimming took 5 bases from V and 8 from J, leaving 23 bases between them. The sequence came from an adult man with Graves' hyperthyroidism. The rearrangement links TRBV9 to TRBJ1-3, with a possible D match to TRBD1 (6 bases). Sequenced sample: peripheral blood or thyroid tissue (not recorded which). Here the CDR3 reads CASSQTLRTEGDTIYF. CDR3 nucleotide sequence: TGTGCCAGCAGTCAAACCCTACGGACTGAGGGGGACACCATATATTTT.